The text below deals with one T cell receptor (beta chain). The source of the sample is a study of blood T cell repertoires in COVID-19. The method was immunoSEQ multiplex PCR; TCRdb's version includes in-frame clones alone and lacks a portion of them. The sample records over 150,000 clones, around 82% being singletons. V lost 2 bases, J lost 0 bases, and 19 bases lay in between. Looked up from germline, CDR1 is SQVTM and CDR2 is ANQGSEA. The CDR3 is 17 amino acids. Sequenced input: peripheral blood. The sequence came from a man aged 55 to 70 with COVID-19, enrolled during active disease. The rearrangement uses TRBV29-1 and TRBJ1-1; D perhaps matches TRBD1 (6 bases). Here the CDR3 reads CSVESRQRGHMNTEAFF. The CDR3 DNA reads TGCAGCGTTGAATCGAGACAGCGGGGACACATGAACACTGAAGCTTTCTTT.